The entry that follows covers one T cell receptor (beta chain) sequence. This clonotype has ten or more counts. Its antigen specificity is not known. No much larger clone is present one base from it, and per-base qualities are unavailable. V gives up 3 bases and J gives up 1 base, and the segment between their germline ends measures 8 bases. The CDR3, from cysteine to phenylalanine, totals 14 residues. This entry keeps only the CDR3 DNA: 42 bases, framed from base 1. CDR1 and CDR2, looked up from the germline V gene, are SGHTA and FQGNSA. The instrument was an Illumina HiSeq 1500. The public reads were run again by TCRdb, first through fastp at Q25 and then through MiXCR, and only productive beta chains were kept. Each CDR3 protein gets just one entry, which takes the most common genes and DNA from the rows behind it. This sample lists roughly 350,000 distinct CDR3 sequences; about a third were detected once. The top ten constitute about 14% of the sample.

This sample was included in a study of T cell repertoires in cytomegalovirus infection (dated by TCRdb to the late 2010s). Study-level background: Alongside well-studied HLA-B-restricted epitopes, the peptide stimulations were aimed at recently identified HLA-C-restricted CMV epitopes, whose presentation resists viral immunomodulation. Because public TCR beta signatures pointed to carriage of CMV infection together with the matching HLA type, the HLA type of each donor mattered for the analysis.

What the treatment or condition label conveys for this sample: in vitro stimulation with specific CMV peptide epitopes to enrich CMV-specific T cells. The investigation overall reported the following: The ex vivo response was dominated by HLA-C-restricted CMV-specific TCR beta clonotypes, and the single most frequent clonotype in two of eight donors was supplied by these HLA-C-restricted clonotypes. Cumulative frequency of public TCR beta family members discriminated carriers of CMV infection plus the relevant HLA type in this cohort and an independent approximately 340-donor cohort.

The chain is assembled from TRBV7-2 and TRBJ2-3; the D gene remains uncertain. The source is a human donor in good health (CMV status not recorded). Some clones in this sample may be carry-over from other donors' samples. This sample comprised cultured PBMCs, obtained from culture after CMV antigen stimulation. At the DNA level, the sequence is TGTGCCAGCAGCTTTTCACAGCGCACAGATACGCAGTATTTT. It translates as CASSFSQRTDTQYF.